The source of this T cell receptor (beta chain) is a study of blood T cell repertoires in COVID-19. Sequenced by immunoSEQ multiplex PCR; TCRdb stores in-frame clones only, minus some. Seen here are 140,000 to 150,000 clones, more than 85% observed once, and the top ten hold around 2.9%. CDR1 is MRHNA, CDR2 SNTAGT, per germline. Trimming cost V 2 bases and J 1 base, with 8 bases left between them. The CDR3 sequence is 15 residues long. The TCR originated in a man in his sixties with active or convalescent COVID-19. The genes are TRBV6-4 and TRBJ2-2; no clear D. The specimen was peripheral blood. Here the CDR3 reads CASSDGRLNTGELFF. The CDR3 coding sequence is TGTGCCAGCAGTGACGGCAGGTTGAACACCGGGGAGCTGTTTTTT.